A single sample is the source of the 17 T cell receptor beta chains below, sequenced in a study of blood T cell repertoires in COVID-19. Generated by immunoSEQ multiplex PCR, the TCRdb table keeps only in-frame clones and is missing some. Among 200,000 to 250,000 clones listed, under 90% were seen once. What was sequenced was peripheral blood. The receptors were gathered from a woman older than 75 with acute or convalescent COVID-19.

This clone was counted only a few times. Other nucleotide sequences from this sample produce the same CDR3. The chain links TRBV28 to TRBJ1-5; the D gene is possibly TRBD1 (6 bases). V shed 3 bases and J shed 0 bases, with 9 bases lying between them. CDR1 is MDHEN, CDR2 SYDVKM, per germline. This CDR3 is built from 15 residues. The CDR3 nucleotides read TGTGCCAGCAGTTTGACAGGTAATAGCAATCAGCCCCAGCATTTT. It translates to CASSLTGNSNQPQHF.

This chain connects TRBV28 to TRBJ2-5, with D maybe TRBD2 (6 bases). V was clipped by 7 bases and J by 1 base, with 13 bases between them. CDR1 and CDR2 from the germline V gene are MDHEN and SYDVKM. This CDR3 spans 14 amino acids. The CDR3 is CASTPGGFQETQYF. For the CDR3, the DNA is TGTGCCAGCACCCCTGGGGGGTTCCAAGAGACCCAGTACTTC.

There are a few counts of this clone. CDR3 sequence reads: CASSQVPSGDNEQFF. The CDR3 region has the DNA TGCGCCAGCAGCCAAGTACCTAGCGGGGACAATGAGCAGTTCTTC. The gene calls are TRBV4-1 and TRBJ2-1; the match to TRBD2 covers 9 bases. This CDR3 spans 15 amino acids. J lost 5 bases, V lost 1 base, and 3 bases had no gene match. Germline assignment: CDR1 MGHRA and CDR2 YSYEKL.

The gene calls are TRBV23-1 and TRBJ1-2; a possible D gene is TRBD1 (5 bases). TRBV23-1 is classed as an ORF, of uncertain function. V gave up 3 bases and J gave up 4 bases, with 21 bases separating them. This CDR3 has 17 amino acids. CDR3 DNA sequence: TGCGCCAGCAGTCAGAAATCGGCAGGGAATATCACCTATGGCTACACCTTC. Protein sequence: CASSQKSAGNITYGYTF.

This clone was observed a few times. This chain connects TRBV2 to TRBJ1-1, with 7 bases aligning to TRBD1. The CDR3 runs to 14 residues. J was trimmed by 4 bases and V by 4 bases; bases with no gene match: 6. Germline V gives CDR1 SNHLY, CDR2 FYNNEI. CDR3 region: CASSAGQLPTEAFF. The DNA of the CDR3 is TGTGCCAGCAGTGCGGGACAGCTTCCCACTGAAGCTTTCTTT. The full variable domain, in which reference TRBV2 and TRBJ1-1 provide the parts outside the CDR3, is EPEVTQTPSHQVTQMGQEVILRCVPISNHLYFYWYRQILGQKVEFLVSFYNNEISEKSEIFDDQFSVERPDGSNFTLKIRSTKLEDSAMYFCASSAGQLPTEAFFGQGTRLTVV.

This clone was seen only a few times. The chain employs TRBV3-1 (or the pseudogene TRBV3-2) and TRBJ2-4; possibly TRBD2 for D (5 bases). CDR1 and CDR2 (germline): LGHDT, YNNKEL (reference sequence). The germline V and J ends were trimmed by 4 bases and 0 bases, with 19 bases remaining between them. The length of the CDR3 is 18 residues. CDR3 loop: CASSPRGADPLAKNIQYF. For the CDR3, the DNA is TGTGCCAGCAGCCCCCGGGGAGCGGATCCTCTAGCCAAAAACATTCAGTACTTC.

The chain recombines TRBV29-1 with TRBJ2-7, with TRBD1 matching 7 bases. The CDR3 loop spans 11 amino acids. The V segment lost 6 bases and the J segment 5 bases; nucleotides outside the gene matches: 4. CDR1 SQVTM and CDR2 ANQGSEA come from the germline V gene. Here the CDR3 reads CSVKTGDEQYF. The CDR3 DNA is TGCAGCGTCAAAACAGGGGACGAGCAGTACTTC.

V is TRBV19 and J is TRBJ1-6; D is uncertain. Trimming pared 3 bases from V and 7 bases from J, leaving 10 bases between. Germline values: CDR1 LNHDA, CDR2 SQIVND (reference sequence). The length of the CDR3 is 14 residues. The CDR3, as DNA: TGTGCCAGTAGTATGGGGAGAACAAATTCACCCCTCCACTTT. Amino acids: CASSMGRTNSPLHF.

The chain combines TRBV9 with TRBJ1-1; maybe TRBD1 (5 bases). This CDR3 is built from 13 residues. Germline V gene lookup returns CDR1 SGDLS and CDR2 YYNGEE. V lost 4 bases and J lost 1, with 8 bases in between. The CDR3 loop reads CASSLTGNTEAFF. The CDR3 coding sequence is TGTGCCAGCAGCCTTACAGGGAACACTGAAGCTTTCTTT. The complete variable domain, with remaining parts taken from reference TRBV9 and TRBJ1-1, reads DSGVTQTPKHLITATGQRVTLRCSPRSGDLSVYWYQQSLDQGLQFLIQYYNGEERAKGNILERFSAQQFPDLHSELNLSSLELGDSALYFCASSLTGNTEAFFGQGTRLTVV.

The V gene is TRBV25-1, the J gene TRBJ2-2; TRBD2 matches 13 bases. Germline values: CDR1 MGHDK, CDR2 SYGVNS. The CDR3 runs to 14 residues. V lost 10 bases to trimming and J lost 6 bases; unmatched junction nucleotides: 5. DNA of the CDR3: TGTGCCACCACTAGCGGGGGGGCCGCCGGGGAGCTGTTTTTT. Its translation is CATTSGGAAGELFF.

This sequence joins TRBV29-1 and TRBJ2-5, with D perhaps matching TRBD1 (6 bases). Trimming pared 4 bases from V and 5 bases from J, leaving 14 bases between. The CDR3 runs to 13 residues. Germline V lookup: CDR1 SQVTM, CDR2 ANQGSEA. This CDR3 reads CSVGAGDRETQYF. CDR3 nucleotides: TGCAGCGTTGGGGCAGGGGATCGGGAGACCCAGTACTTC.

This chain connects TRBV6-5 to TRBJ2-7; TRBD1 is a possible D gene (5 bases). In germline, CDR1 is MNHEY, CDR2 SVGAGI. This CDR3 is built from 14 residues. With 2 bases removed from V and 3 bases from J, the gap between germline ends came to 11 bases. The CDR3 protein is CASSYGASLYEQYF. The CDR3 DNA follows: TGTGCCAGCAGTTACGGGGCCTCCCTCTACGAGCAGTACTTC.

The chain carries TRBV7-9 and TRBJ2-7, with TRBD2 as a possible D gene (5 bases). V lost 2 bases and J 3 bases, leaving 8 bases between the germline ends. There are 13 residues in the CDR3. Germline CDR1 SEHNR, CDR2 FQNEAQ (reference sequence). The CDR3 loop is CASSLSGSYEQYF. The CDR3 DNA follows: TGTGCCAGCAGCTTAAGCGGCAGCTACGAGCAGTACTTC.

The V and J genes are TRBV15 and TRBJ1-5; D is unclear. CDR1 is LNHNV, CDR2 YYDKDF, per germline (reference sequence). The CDR3 contains 14 residues. Trimming left V 1 base short and J 4 bases short, with 8 bases between. CDR3: CATSRAVQNQPQHF. In DNA form, the CDR3 reads TGTGCCACCAGCAGAGCAGTTCAGAATCAGCCCCAGCATTTT.

This chain connects TRBV11-2 to TRBJ1-6, with a weak D call TRBD1 (6 bases). Germline CDR1 and CDR2: SGHAT and FQNNGV. The CDR3 has 14 residues. Trimming pared 3 bases from V and 9 bases from J, leaving 12 bases between. The CDR3 loop is CASSFGQGFSPLHF. The DNA of the CDR3 is TGTGCCAGCAGCTTTGGTCAGGGGTTTTCACCCCTCCACTTT.

This sequence joins TRBV9 and TRBJ1-6, with 9 bases matching TRBD1. Germline loops: CDR1 SGDLS, CDR2 YYNGEE. The CDR3 runs 15 residues. Trimming took 1 base from V and 11 from J; bases not matched to a gene: 7. The CDR3 bases are TGTGCCAGCAGCGTATCACAGGGGGCAACTGCACCCCTCCACTTT. This translates into CASSVSQGATAPLHF.

CDR3: CASSLGVSGGAFF. CDR3 nucleotides: TGTGCCAGCAGCTTAGGTGTATCTGGCGGAGCTTTCTTT. This rearrangement joins TRBV11-3 to TRBJ1-1; D gene uncertain. Trimming shortened V by 1 base and J by 10 bases, and 13 bases separated the two germline ends. Germline V gives CDR1 SGHNT, CDR2 YENEEA. The length of the CDR3 is 13 residues.